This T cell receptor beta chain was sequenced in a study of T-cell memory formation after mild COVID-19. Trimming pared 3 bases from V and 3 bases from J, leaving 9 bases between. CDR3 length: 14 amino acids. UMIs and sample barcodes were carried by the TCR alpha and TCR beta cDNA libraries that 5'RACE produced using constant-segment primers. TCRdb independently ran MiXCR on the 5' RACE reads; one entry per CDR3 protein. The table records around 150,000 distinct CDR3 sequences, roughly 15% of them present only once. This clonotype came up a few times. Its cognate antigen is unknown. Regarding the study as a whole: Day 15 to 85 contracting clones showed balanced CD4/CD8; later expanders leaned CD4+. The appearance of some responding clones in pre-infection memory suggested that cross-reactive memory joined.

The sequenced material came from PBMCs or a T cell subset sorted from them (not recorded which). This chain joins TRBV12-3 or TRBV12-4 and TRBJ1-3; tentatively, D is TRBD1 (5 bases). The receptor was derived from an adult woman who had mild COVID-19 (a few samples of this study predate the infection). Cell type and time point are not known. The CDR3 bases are TGTGCCAGCAGTTTGCGAGGGGATGGAAACACCATATATTTT. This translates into CASSLRGDGNTIYF.